This T cell receptor beta chain was sequenced for a study of cytomegalovirus exposure and HLA in healthy donors. Study results and caveats: CMV antigen specificity of three CMV-associated chains was confirmed in vitro.

PCR used 60 Vbeta primers and 13 Jbeta primers. Libraries were prepared by immunoSEQ multiplex PCR; TCRdb keeps only in-frame clonotypes and omits some of them. The sample includes about 140,000 clones, 60% to 85% of them seen just once. Per germline, CDR1 SGHDT and CDR2 YYEEEE. The CDR3 covers 13 residues. The ends lost 7 bases at V and 5 bases at J; junction bases unmatched: 8. This clone was observed a few times. Its antigen remains unidentified. The genes are TRBV5-6 and TRBJ2-5; 7 bases match TRBD2. Specimen: PBMCs. This TCR was sampled from a man aged 35 to 55 in good health and CMV-seronegative. The chain's CDR3 is CASSASGGETQYF. For the CDR3, the DNA is TGTGCCAGCTCGGCTAGCGGTGGGGAGACCCAGTACTTC.